Listed below are T cell receptor beta chains from one sample, sequenced in a study of blood T cell repertoires in COVID-19. Assay used: immunoSEQ multiplex PCR; TCRdb lists only in-frame clones, some missing. The repertoire consists of 300,000 or so clones, with more than 70% occurring once and the leading ten covering under 2%. Sequenced sample: peripheral blood. These receptors were collected from a woman aged 50 to 60 with acute or convalescent COVID-19. Both conserved end residues are part of each CDR3. The D gene is left open where the match is weak. The size field is filled for only some rows; it gives once, few, many or a size class.

clone size	J gene	D gene	V gene	CDR3 DNA	CDR3 protein
-	TRBJ2-2	-	TRBV29-1	TGCAGCGTTGAAGATCGTGAGACAACAAACACCGGGGAGCTGTTTTTT	CSVEDRETTNTGELFF
-	TRBJ2-1	-	TRBV9	TGTGCCAGCAGCGGGAGAGCGGCCTCCTACAATGAGCAGTTCTTC	CASSGRAASYNEQFF
-	TRBJ2-7	-	TRBV6-2/TRBV6-3	TGTGCCAGCAGTTACGGAGGGAGGAGGCAGTACTTC	CASSYGGRRQYF
-	TRBJ1-5	-	TRBV27	TGTGCCACCCGGGGTTGGGCCCAAGGAGGCAATCAGCCCCAGCATTTT	CATRGWAQGGNQPQHF
few	TRBJ2-7	-	TRBV9	TGTGCCAGCAGCGTGGGGGGGCAGGCCTACGAGCAGTACTTC	CASSVGGQAYEQYF
-	TRBJ1-1	-	TRBV28	TGTGCCAGCAGTTTGGGAGGGGAATGGACTGAAGCTTTCTTT	CASSLGGEWTEAFF
-	TRBJ1-2	TRBD1	TRBV6-6	TGTGCCAGCAGTTTTCTGACAGGGGGATTTATGGGCTACACCTTC	CASSFLTGGFMGYTF
-	TRBJ1-1	TRBD1	TRBV7-9	TGTGCCAGCAGCGACAGGGGGACGGACACTGAAGCTTTCTTT	CASSDRGTDTEAFF
-	TRBJ2-1	-	TRBV27	TGTGCCAGCGGAGGGGCAGGGTTTGGGGACAATGAGCAGTTCTTC	CASGGAGFGDNEQFF
-	TRBJ2-7	TRBD2	TRBV27	TGTGCCAGCAGCCGTAGCGGGATTGCTTACGAGCAGTACTTC	CASSRSGIAYEQYF
-	TRBJ1-4	-	TRBV15	TGTGCCACCAGCAGTCCTTCGGCGGAGGGGCTTAATGAAAAACTGTTTTTT	CATSSPSAEGLNEKLFF
-	TRBJ2-2	TRBD1	TRBV5-1	TGCGCCAGCAGCACACCGGGGGACAGGGTATTGTACAGCGGGGAGCTGTTTTTT	CASSTPGDRVLYSGELFF
-	TRBJ2-2	TRBD2	TRBV28	TGTGCCAGCAGCCGGACTAGCGGGAGGCGGACCGGGGAGCTGTTTTTT	CASSRTSGRRTGELFF
once	TRBJ1-4	TRBD1	TRBV28	TGTGCCAGCAGTACCGGGACAGGAGACGAAAAACTGTTTTTT	CASSTGTGDEKLFF
-	TRBJ1-3	-	TRBV16	TGTGCCAGCAGCCTGGGGGGAACCTACTCTGGAAACACCATATATTTT	CASSLGGTYSGNTIYF
once	TRBJ2-1	TRBD2	TRBV14	TGTGCCAGCAGCCAACTGGGACTAGCGGGACTCAATGAGCAGTTCTTC	CASSQLGLAGLNEQFF
-	TRBJ1-1	TRBD1	TRBV28	TGTGCCAGCAGTGGGACAGGTCTCATGAACACTGAAGCTTTCTTT	CASSGTGLMNTEAFF
-	TRBJ2-3	TRBD1	TRBV6-5	TGTGCCAGCGGAGCACCGGGACAGGGGCCAGATACGCAGTATTTT	CASGAPGQGPDTQYF
few	TRBJ2-7	TRBD1	TRBV28	TGTGCCAGCAGTAAGACAGGGGCCTCCTACGAGCAGTACTTC	CASSKTGASYEQYF
once	TRBJ1-6	-	TRBV27	TGTGCCAGCGCGAGCTCCTATAATTCACCCCTCCACTTT	CASASSYNSPLHF
-	TRBJ2-1	TRBD1	TRBV29-1	TGCAGCGCAGGGACAGGGAGGGGCAATGAGCAGTTCTTC	CSAGTGRGNEQFF
-	TRBJ2-3	TRBD2	TRBV5-1	TGCGCCAGCAGGAGACTAGCGGGAGGGAGCACAGATACGCAGTATTTT	CASRRLAGGSTDTQYF